The rows below give T cell receptor beta chains drawn from one sample of a study of CD8 T cells in Susac syndrome. In TCRdb, the immunoSEQ multiplex PCR reads were re-called with MiXCR into one record per CDR3 protein. The sample includes around 69,000 distinct CDR3 sequences, over 95% of them seen just once. The sequenced material came from CD4+ T cells from PBMCs. The origin of the receptors is a human donor with multiple sclerosis. CDR3s include the opening cysteine and the closing phenylalanine or tryptophan. D genes are given only for firm matches. Not every row has a clone size; where given, it reads once, few, many or a size class.

J gene: TRBJ1-2
D gene: NA
V gene: TRBV20-1
clone size: NA
CDR3 DNA: TGCAGTGCTAGAGATCAGGGAAACTATGGCTACACCTTC
CDR3 protein: CSARDQGNYGYTF

J gene: TRBJ2-1
D gene: NA
V gene: TRBV5-1
clone size: NA
CDR3 DNA: TGCGCCAGCAGCTTGTCGGGATCCTACAATGAGCAGTTCTTC
CDR3 protein: CASSLSGSYNEQFF

J gene: TRBJ2-3
D gene: TRBD2
V gene: TRBV20-1
clone size: NA
CDR3 DNA: TGCAGTGCTAGCCAAGGACTAGCGGGGGTAAAAGATACGCAGTATTTT
CDR3 protein: CSASQGLAGVKDTQYF

J gene: TRBJ2-3
D gene: NA
V gene: TRBV3-1
clone size: NA
CDR3 DNA: TGTGCCAGCAGCCGTAAGGCTAGCACAGATACGCAGTATTTT
CDR3 protein: CASSRKASTDTQYF

J gene: TRBJ1-5
D gene: TRBD1
V gene: TRBV6-1
clone size: NA
CDR3 DNA: TGTGCCAGCAGCGGACAGGGGGCTAATCAGCCCCAGCATTTT
CDR3 protein: CASSGQGANQPQHF

J gene: TRBJ2-7
D gene: NA
V gene: TRBV5-5
clone size: NA
CDR3 DNA: TGTGCCAGCAGCTTGGGACAAGAGATTTACGAGCAGTACTTC
CDR3 protein: CASSLGQEIYEQYF

J gene: TRBJ1-2
D gene: NA
V gene: TRBV30
clone size: NA
CDR3 DNA: TGTGCCTGGAGTCTTTTAGGGGGTTACGGGGCAAAGGGCTATGGCTACACCTTC
CDR3 protein: CAWSLLGGYGAKGYGYTF

J gene: TRBJ1-5
D gene: NA
V gene: TRBV25-1
clone size: NA
CDR3 DNA: TGTGCCAGCAGTCCAGGAACTAATCAGCCCCAGCATTTT
CDR3 protein: CASSPGTNQPQHF

J gene: TRBJ2-1
D gene: NA
V gene: TRBV11-3
clone size: NA
CDR3 DNA: TGTGCCAGCAGCAGACGATACAATGAGCAGTTCTTC
CDR3 protein: CASSRRYNEQFF

J gene: TRBJ1-4
D gene: TRBD1
V gene: TRBV28
clone size: NA
CDR3 DNA: TGTGCCAGCAGTGTACATCAGGGACAGGGGAATGAAAAACTGTTTTTT
CDR3 protein: CASSVHQGQGNEKLFF

J gene: TRBJ2-3
D gene: TRBD2
V gene: TRBV4-1
clone size: NA
CDR3 DNA: TGCGCCAGCAGCCAGGAAGCGGGGCCTAGCACAGATACGCAGTATTTT
CDR3 protein: CASSQEAGPSTDTQYF

J gene: TRBJ2-5
D gene: TRBD2
V gene: TRBV12-3/TRBV12-4
clone size: once
CDR3 DNA: TGTGCCAGCACCCGACTAGCGGGGGGACAAGAGACCCAGTACTTC
CDR3 protein: CASTRLAGGQETQYF

J gene: TRBJ1-2
D gene: NA
V gene: TRBV29-1
clone size: NA
CDR3 DNA: TGCAGCGTTGAAGAACCGGGGGGGGCGCAGGGTGGCTACACCTTC
CDR3 protein: CSVEEPGGAQGGYTF

J gene: TRBJ2-1
D gene: NA
V gene: TRBV28
clone size: once
CDR3 DNA: TGTGCCAGCAGTTTCTCCGGGGATGAGCAGTTCTTC
CDR3 protein: CASSFSGDEQFF

J gene: TRBJ1-1
D gene: NA
V gene: TRBV11-2
clone size: NA
CDR3 DNA: TGTGCCAGCAGCTTTACCACCTTTTGGCACCTTGACACTGAAGCTTTCTTT
CDR3 protein: CASSFTTFWHLDTEAFF

J gene: TRBJ2-7
D gene: NA
V gene: TRBV4-1
clone size: NA
CDR3 DNA: TGCGCCAGCAGCCAAATGGGTACCAACGAGCAGTACTTC
CDR3 protein: CASSQMGTNEQYF

J gene: TRBJ1-2
D gene: NA
V gene: TRBV2
clone size: NA
CDR3 DNA: TGTGCCAGCAGTGAAGCGCTTCGGGCAGGTTATGGCTACACCTTC
CDR3 protein: CASSEALRAGYGYTF

J gene: TRBJ1-6
D gene: TRBD1
V gene: TRBV20-1
clone size: NA
CDR3 DNA: TGCAGTGCTAGAGATATTCCCAGGGGGTGGCCTAATTCACCCCTCCACTTT
CDR3 protein: CSARDIPRGWPNSPLHF

J gene: TRBJ2-7
D gene: TRBD1
V gene: TRBV2
clone size: NA
CDR3 DNA: TGTGCCAGCAGTGATGGGACAGGGCCCTACGAGCAGTACTTC
CDR3 protein: CASSDGTGPYEQYF

J gene: TRBJ1-5
D gene: TRBD1
V gene: TRBV4-2
clone size: NA
CDR3 DNA: TGTGCCAGCAGCCAAGATGGGACAGGGGGCGATCAGCCCCAGCATTTT
CDR3 protein: CASSQDGTGGDQPQHF

J gene: TRBJ2-1
D gene: TRBD2
V gene: TRBV30
clone size: NA
CDR3 DNA: TGTGCCTGGAGTGCGGGGGGGCCCTACAATGAGCAGTTCTTC
CDR3 protein: CAWSAGGPYNEQFF

J gene: TRBJ1-6
D gene: NA
V gene: TRBV2
clone size: NA
CDR3 DNA: TGTGCCAGCAGGGGGGGGACGGCTGATCGGTCACCCCTCCACTTT
CDR3 protein: CASRGGTADRSPLHF

J gene: TRBJ1-1
D gene: NA
V gene: TRBV9
clone size: once
CDR3 DNA: TGTGCCAGCAGCGCAGGACATGGAGGGGCCACTGAAGCTTTCTTT
CDR3 protein: CASSAGHGGATEAFF

J gene: TRBJ2-2
D gene: TRBD1
V gene: TRBV12-3/TRBV12-4
clone size: NA
CDR3 DNA: TGTGCCAGCAGAGGACAGGGGGGGAACACCGGGGAGCTGTTTTTT
CDR3 protein: CASRGQGGNTGELFF

J gene: TRBJ2-7
D gene: TRBD1
V gene: TRBV30
clone size: NA
CDR3 DNA: TGTGCCGCGACCGGGACAGGGGATGGCGAGCAGTACTTC
CDR3 protein: CAATGTGDGEQYF

J gene: TRBJ2-7
D gene: NA
V gene: TRBV14
clone size: NA
CDR3 DNA: TGTGCCAGCAGCCAAGATTGGGCCGCTACCTACGAGCAGTACTTC
CDR3 protein: CASSQDWAATYEQYF

J gene: TRBJ2-5
D gene: TRBD1
V gene: TRBV5-4
clone size: NA
CDR3 DNA: TGTGCCAGCAGCCTGAAGACAGGGGGAGAGACCCAGTACTTC
CDR3 protein: CASSLKTGGETQYF

J gene: TRBJ2-2
D gene: TRBD2
V gene: TRBV5-4
clone size: NA
CDR3 DNA: TGTGCCAGCAGCTTCGGTCTAGCGGGGGGATTGAGGGAGCTGTTTTTT
CDR3 protein: CASSFGLAGGLRELFF

J gene: TRBJ1-6
D gene: NA
V gene: TRBV3-1
clone size: NA
CDR3 DNA: TGTGCCAGCAGCCCGGGGGATCCCTATAATTCACCCCTCCACTTT
CDR3 protein: CASSPGDPYNSPLHF

J gene: TRBJ2-5
D gene: NA
V gene: TRBV29-1
clone size: NA
CDR3 DNA: TGCAGCGTTGGGGCCCAGGGGGACTCGGCCCAGTACTTC
CDR3 protein: CSVGAQGDSAQYF

J gene: TRBJ1-1
D gene: NA
V gene: TRBV30
clone size: NA
CDR3 DNA: TGTGCCTGGAGTGCGGACAGCCTGAACACTGAAGCTTTCTTT
CDR3 protein: CAWSADSLNTEAFF

J gene: TRBJ2-7
D gene: TRBD1
V gene: TRBV5-1
clone size: NA
CDR3 DNA: TGCGCCAGCAGCCCGGACAGGGAAACCTACGAGCAGTACTTC
CDR3 protein: CASSPDRETYEQYF

J gene: TRBJ2-2
D gene: TRBD1
V gene: TRBV27
clone size: NA
CDR3 DNA: TGTGCCAGCAGAACTAACAGGGGGATTAGGCCCGGGGAGCTGTTTTTT
CDR3 protein: CASRTNRGIRPGELFF

J gene: TRBJ1-1
D gene: TRBD1
V gene: TRBV20-1
clone size: NA
CDR3 DNA: TGCAGTGCTAGCCAAGTAGGGGGCAGGGTAGAGGCTTTCTTT
CDR3 protein: CSASQVGGRVEAFF

J gene: TRBJ1-6
D gene: TRBD1
V gene: TRBV5-1
clone size: NA
CDR3 DNA: TGCGCCAGCAGCTTGACAGGGGGAGACAATTCACCCCTCCACTTT
CDR3 protein: CASSLTGGDNSPLHF

J gene: TRBJ1-2
D gene: NA
V gene: TRBV9
clone size: NA
CDR3 DNA: TGTGCCAGCAGCGTAGCTCCCACAGCCTCCTATGGCTACACCTTC
CDR3 protein: CASSVAPTASYGYTF

J gene: TRBJ1-2
D gene: NA
V gene: TRBV29-1
clone size: NA
CDR3 DNA: TGCAGCGTTGAAAGGGAGGCGGGCTGGAACTATGGCTACACCTTC
CDR3 protein: CSVEREAGWNYGYTF

J gene: TRBJ2-3
D gene: NA
V gene: TRBV29-1
clone size: NA
CDR3 DNA: TGCAGCGTTGCTCAGGGGACAGATACGCAGTATTTT
CDR3 protein: CSVAQGTDTQYF

J gene: TRBJ2-7
D gene: NA
V gene: TRBV23-1
clone size: NA
CDR3 DNA: TGCGCCAGCAGTCAATCCTTAGTCGAGCAGTACTTC
CDR3 protein: CASSQSLVEQYF

J gene: TRBJ1-2
D gene: NA
V gene: TRBV7-9
clone size: NA
CDR3 DNA: TGTGCCAGCAGCCGCGGTCTGCGGACAGATCCTACTAACTATGGCTACACCTTC
CDR3 protein: CASSRGLRTDPTNYGYTF

J gene: TRBJ2-5
D gene: NA
V gene: TRBV11-2
clone size: once
CDR3 DNA: TGTGCCAGCAGCTTAGGTCCGGCGGAGACCCAGTACTTC
CDR3 protein: CASSLGPAETQYF

J gene: TRBJ2-7
D gene: TRBD1
V gene: TRBV4-1
clone size: few
CDR3 DNA: TGCGCCAGCAGCCGGGGACAGGGGGGTGCCTACGAGCAGTACTTC
CDR3 protein: CASSRGQGGAYEQYF

J gene: TRBJ2-5
D gene: NA
V gene: TRBV7-9
clone size: NA
CDR3 DNA: TGTGCCAGCAGCTTACATGAGAGAGAGACCCAGTACTTC
CDR3 protein: CASSLHERETQYF

J gene: TRBJ2-1
D gene: NA
V gene: TRBV5-4
clone size: NA
CDR3 DNA: TGTGCCAGCAGCTCAGAAACAGGCAATGAGCAGTTCTTC
CDR3 protein: CASSSETGNEQFF